Presented here are 30 T cell receptor beta chains from one specimen sequenced in a study of blood T cell repertoires in COVID-19. The repertoire was sequenced with immunoSEQ multiplex PCR; TCRdb's copy has only in-frame clones and lacks some. The data show some 450,000 clones, with roughly 90% seen just once and 0.65% to 1% held by the top ten. The specimen sequenced was peripheral blood. The receptor set was obtained from a man younger than 35 with COVID-19, enrolled during active disease.

The chain uses TRBV6-5 and TRBJ1-1; 8 nucleotides line up with TRBD1. V was clipped by 6 bases and J by 5 bases; unmatched bases: 11. The germline gives CDR1 MNHEY, CDR2 SVGAGI. This CDR3 has 15 amino acids. CDR3 loop: CASSDSGQVGTEAFF. DNA for the CDR3: TGTGCCAGCAGCGATTCGGGACAGGTTGGAACTGAAGCTTTCTTT.

The chain carries TRBV29-1 and TRBJ2-5; perhaps TRBD1 as D (6 bases). V was shortened by 6 bases and J by 5 bases, with 10 bases between the two germline ends. The CDR3 is 11 residues long. CDR1 is SQVTM and CDR2 is ANQGSEA in the germline V gene. In DNA form, the CDR3 reads TGCAGCGTCCAGGGGACGGAGACCCAGTACTTC. It translates to CSVQGTETQYF.

The chain couples TRBV24-1 to TRBJ2-1; D is possibly TRBD2 (6 bases). V was pared by 4 bases and J by 7 bases, with 13 bases between. The CDR3 has 14 residues. CDR1 is KGHDR and CDR2 is SFDVKD in the germline V gene. The CDR3 spells CATSEPGAENEQFF. The CDR3 bases are TGTGCCACCAGTGAACCGGGAGCCGAGAATGAGCAGTTCTTC.

The chain combines TRBV5-5 with TRBJ1-5; 7 bases match TRBD1. CDR3 length: 15 residues. Trimming at V came to 3 bases and at J to 6 bases, leaving 9 bases not matched to a gene. Germline assignment: CDR1 SGHKS and CDR2 YYEKEE (reference sequence). Here the CDR3 DNA reads TGTGCCAGCAGCTCTGGGGACAGTTCGGGTCAGCCCCAGCATTTT. Its protein is CASSSGDSSGQPQHF.

V gene TRBV6-5 combines with J gene TRBJ2-1, with 10 bases lining up with TRBD2. From germline, CDR1 is MNHEY and CDR2 SVGAGI. The CDR3 covers 16 residues. V was clipped by 4 bases and J by 1 base; unmatched bases: 4. As DNA, the CDR3 is TGTGCCAGCAGTTCTCCGGGACTAGCGTCCTACAATGAGCAGTTCTTC. This codes for CASSSPGLASYNEQFF.

This clone was observed a single time. The genes are TRBV3-1 (or the pseudogene TRBV3-2) and TRBJ1-2; D not certain. In germline, CDR1 is LGHDT, CDR2 YNNKEL (reference sequence). The CDR3 has 13 residues. Trimming cost V 0 bases and J 8 bases, with 10 bases left between them. The CDR3 sequence is CASSQEGSDGYTF. CDR3 bases: TGTGCCAGCAGCCAAGAGGGCTCTGACGGCTACACCTTC.

V and J are TRBV13 and TRBJ2-7; perhaps TRBD2 as D (5 bases). The CDR3 has 14 residues. Trimming took off 5 bases at V and 0 bases at J, with 11 bases between the two ends. Germline assignment: CDR1 PRHDT and CDR2 FYEKMQ (reference sequence). The CDR3 nucleotides read TGTGCCAGCAGCGTCAGAGCGGCCTCCTACGAGCAGTACTTC. It is translated as CASSVRAASYEQYF.

The chain has TRBV5-6 and TRBJ2-3; D remains unclear. Germline CDR1 and CDR2: SGHDT and YYEEEE. Trimming stripped 0 bases from V and 0 bases from J, with 5 bases between. The CDR3 is 14 residues long. The CDR3 sequence is CASSLVRSTDTQYF. In DNA, the CDR3 is TGTGCCAGCAGCTTGGTGCGGAGCACAGATACGCAGTATTTT.

This chain links TRBV10-3 with TRBJ2-1; a possible D gene is TRBD2 (6 bases). V gave up 10 bases and J gave up 2 bases, with 12 bases separating them. This CDR3 comprises 13 residues. The germline V gene encodes CDR1 ENHRY and CDR2 SYGVKD. The CDR3 coding sequence is TGTGCCACCGGGGTAGCGGCCTACAATGAGCAGTTCTTC. Translating gives CATGVAAYNEQFF.

The chain combines TRBV19 with TRBJ1-2; D possibly corresponds to TRBD1 (6 bases). V was clipped by 6 bases and J by 2 bases, with 22 bases between them. Per the germline V gene, CDR1 is LNHDA and CDR2 is SQIVND (reference sequence). The CDR3 contains 17 residues. The DNA for the CDR3 is TGTGCCAGTAGCCCTGAGAGCCTCTGGACAGTCAACTATGGCTACACCTTC. Protein: CASSPESLWTVNYGYTF.

The chain employs TRBV6-6 and TRBJ1-3; 8 bases are a match to TRBD1. After removal of 8 bases from V and 4 bases from J, the junction contained 1 base not matched to a gene. In germline, CDR1 is MNHNY, CDR2 SVGAGI (reference sequence). The CDR3 extends over 12 amino acids. The DNA of the CDR3 is TGTGCCAGCTGGGACAGGGGAAACACCATATATTTT. Its translation: CASWDRGNTIYF.

V gene TRBV5-4 combines with J gene TRBJ2-5, with 8 nucleotides matching TRBD2. This CDR3 contains 15 residues. With V trimmed by 5 bases and J by 4 bases, 10 bases remained unmatched. CDR1 is SGHNT, CDR2 YYREEE, per germline (reference sequence). The CDR3 loop is CASSPQRERRETQYF. The CDR3 nucleotides are TGTGCCAGCAGTCCCCAGCGGGAGCGTAGAGAGACCCAGTACTTC.

The chain links TRBV4-1 to TRBJ2-7, with 9 bases identical to TRBD1. Trimming cost V 3 bases and J 7 bases; bases outside gene matches: 10. The CDR3 length is 15 residues. Germline-derived CDR1 and CDR2 are MGHRA and YSYEKL. CDR3 residues: CASSQDTTGGREQYF. DNA of the CDR3: TGCGCCAGCAGCCAGGATACCACAGGGGGCAGGGAGCAGTACTTC.

This clone was detected only a few times. The V and J genes are TRBV25-1 and TRBJ1-3; D is possibly TRBD1 (5 bases). Germline V gene sequence: CDR1 MGHDK, CDR2 SYGVNS. This CDR3 has 15 amino acids. Trimming cost V 3 bases and J 7 bases, with 16 bases left between them. The CDR3 bases are TGTGCCAGCAGTGAGTCGGGGGTTGTCTGGAACACCATATATTTT. It codes for CASSESGVVWNTIYF.

The V and J genes are TRBV5-1 and TRBJ2-2; possible D gene TRBD2, 5 bases. CDR1 and CDR2 from the germline V gene are SGHRS and YFSETQ. This CDR3 is built from 16 residues. The ends were cut back, 3 bases at V and 1 base at J, with 13 bases in the middle. The CDR3 DNA follows: TGCGCCAGCAGCTCCCGGGGTGGGAAGAACACCGGGGAGCTGTTTTTT. Amino acids: CASSSRGGKNTGELFF.

The CDR3 protein is CASSEQSGNTIYF. CDR3 coding DNA: TGTGCCAGCAGTGAACAGTCCGGAAACACCATATATTTT. This chain uses TRBV6-1 with TRBJ1-3; D unclear. The CDR3 sequence is 13 residues long. V was shortened by 2 bases and J by 4 bases, with 6 bases between the two germline ends. Germline CDR1 is MNHNS and CDR2 is SASEGT.

The rearrangement joins TRBV10-3 to TRBJ2-7; perhaps TRBD2 as D (7 bases). V lost 8 bases to trimming and J lost 4 bases, with 18 bases between them. This CDR3 contains 14 residues. Germline lookup yields CDR1 ENHRY and CDR2 SYGVKD. The DNA for the CDR3 is TGTGCCATCTCTTGGGGGGGCGATTCTTACGAGCAGTACTTC. It is translated as CAISWGGDSYEQYF.

This clone has a handful of counts. The CDR3 coding sequence is TGTGCCAGTAGTATCGCAGGCAGGGGGCGGAACACTGAAGCTTTCTTT. Protein: CASSIAGRGRNTEAFF. This sequence joins TRBV19 and TRBJ1-1; 8 bases fit TRBD1. The V and J ends lost 3 bases and 1 base, in that order; junction bases with no gene match: 7. The germline gives CDR1 LNHDA, CDR2 SQIVND (reference sequence). The CDR3 extends over 16 amino acids.

The CDR3 DNA reads TGTGCCAGTAGAGTCGGGGGGCACACAGATACGCAGTATTTT. Its protein is CASRVGGHTDTQYF. V gene TRBV19 combines with J gene TRBJ2-3; a weak D match, TRBD2 (7 bases). V was pared by 6 bases and J by 2 bases, with 12 bases between. The CDR3 has 14 amino acids. The V gene's germline CDR1 is LNHDA and CDR2 SQIVND (reference sequence).

The chain has TRBV18 and TRBJ1-1; D may be TRBD1 (5 bases). V lost 6 bases and J 7 bases, leaving 15 bases between the germline ends. Germline V gene data show CDR1 as KGHSH and CDR2 as LQKENI. CDR3 length: 13 residues. CDR3 in DNA: TGTGCCAGCTCTCCGAGAGAAGGGGATGAAGCTTTCTTT. The encoded protein is CASSPREGDEAFF.

This clone was recorded once. The chain uses TRBV12-3 or TRBV12-4 and TRBJ2-5; D unresolved. V lost 3 bases and J lost 2, with 4 bases in between. The CDR3 consists of 12 residues. Here the CDR3 reads CASSLYQETQYF. CDR3 DNA: TGTGCCAGCAGTTTGTATCAAGAGACCCAGTACTTC.

The gene calls are TRBV10-1 and TRBJ2-7, with 12 bases identical to TRBD2. Trimming at V came to 8 bases and at J to 5 bases, leaving 7 bases not matched to a gene. The CDR3 covers 14 residues. Germline lookup yields CDR1 WNHNN and CDR2 SYGVQD (reference sequence). In DNA, the CDR3 is TGCGCCAGCGTCCGACTAGCGGGAGTCCACGAGCAGTACTTC. This translates into CASVRLAGVHEQYF.

The chain carries TRBV5-1 and TRBJ2-3; 7 nucleotides match TRBD2. The CDR3 consists of 13 residues. The J segment lost 6 bases and the V segment lost 1 base, leaving 2 bases of the junction unmatched. Germline CDR1 reads SGHRS; CDR2 reads YFSETQ. The CDR3 DNA follows: TGCGCCAGCAGCTTGATACTAGCGGATACGCAGTATTTT. Encoded protein: CASSLILADTQYF. The full variable domain, with the rest looked up from reference TRBV5-1 and TRBJ2-3, is KAGVTQTPRYLIKTRGQQVTLSCSPISGHRSVSWYQQTPGQGLQFLFEYFSETQRNKGNFPGRFSGRQFSNSRSEMNVSTLELGDSALYLCASSLILADTQYFGPGTRLTVL.

This chain joins TRBV5-5 and TRBJ1-4; D gene uncertain. CDR3 size: 12 residues. Deletions cut 0 bases from V and 7 bases from J, with 4 bases between. Germline V CDR1 and CDR2: SGHKS, YYEKEE (reference sequence). The CDR3 protein is CASSLGAEKLFF. DNA of the CDR3: TGTGCCAGCAGCTTGGGCGCTGAAAAACTGTTTTTT. The full variable domain, its missing parts supplied by reference TRBV5-5 and TRBJ1-4, is DAGVTQSPTHLIKTRGQQVTLRCSPISGHKSVSWYQQVLGQGPQFIFQYYEKEERGRGNFPDRFSARQFPNYSSELNVNALLLGDSALYLCASSLGAEKLFFGSGTQLSVL.

V usage is TRBV7-9 and J usage is TRBJ2-7; D gene ambiguous. Trimming stripped 4 bases from V and 5 bases from J, with 12 bases between. Germline CDR1 SEHNR, CDR2 FQNEAQ (reference sequence). CDR3 size: 13 residues. The CDR3 DNA reads TGTGCCAGCAGCTCCCCTGGCCAGGACGAGCAGTACTTC. It yields the protein CASSSPGQDEQYF.

The CDR3 region is CASSFFRVGNTEAFF. DNA of the CDR3: TGCGCCAGCAGCTTTTTCAGGGTTGGGAACACTGAAGCTTTCTTT. J is TRBJ1-1 and V is TRBV5-1, with a weak D call TRBD1 (5 bases). V was pared by 2 bases and J by 1 base, with 12 bases between. Germline CDR1 SGHRS, CDR2 YFSETQ. The CDR3 extends over 15 amino acids.

This chain links TRBV2 with TRBJ2-3; 11 positions match TRBD2. The V gene end was trimmed by 7 bases and the J gene end by 2 bases; junction bases not matched to a gene: 5. The V gene's germline CDR1 is SNHLY and CDR2 FYNNEI. The length of the CDR3 is 15 residues. Written as DNA, the CDR3 is TGTGCCAGCACCCTAGCGGGGGGAACCACAGATACGCAGTATTTT. It translates to CASTLAGGTTDTQYF.

In its sample, this clone was seen many times. This chain joins TRBV7-9 and TRBJ1-2, with D hard to call. The CDR3 totals 13 residues. V lost 5 bases, J lost 3 bases, and 10 bases lay in between. Germline V lookup: CDR1 SEHNR, CDR2 FQNEAQ (reference sequence). Here the CDR3 reads CASSPRLDYGYTF. As DNA, the CDR3 is TGTGCCAGCAGCCCGCGGTTGGACTATGGCTACACCTTC.

The rearrangement links TRBV25-1 to TRBJ2-7, with TRBD2 identical over 7 bases. The V segment lost 3 bases and the J segment 6 bases; nucleotides outside the gene matches: 11. This CDR3 spans 15 amino acids. The germline V gene has CDR1 MGHDK and CDR2 SYGVNS. CDR3 bases: TGTGCCAGCAGTGAGAGGTTAGCGGGTCTCGGCGAGCAGTACTTC. This encodes CASSERLAGLGEQYF.

The chain carries TRBV4-1 and TRBJ2-4; a weak D match, TRBD1 (6 bases). The germline CDR1 and CDR2 sequences are MGHRA and YSYEKL. Trimming pared 1 base from V and 2 bases from J, leaving 9 bases between. The length of the CDR3 is 15 residues. The chain's CDR3 is CASSQGGGSKNIQYF. The CDR3 DNA follows: TGCGCCAGCAGCCAAGGAGGGGGTTCCAAAAACATTCAGTACTTC.